These 17 T cell receptor beta chains were all obtained from the same sample, sequenced in a study of blood T cell repertoires in COVID-19. Some clones are missing from TCRdb's copy, which holds only in-frame ones; the method was immunoSEQ multiplex PCR. Here the sample spans 390,000 or so clones, 80% to 90% being singletons. The sample comprised peripheral blood. The receptors were gathered from a woman younger than 45 with COVID-19, enrolled during active disease.

V is TRBV9 and J is TRBJ1-1; 7 bases fit TRBD1. The germline V gene has CDR1 SGDLS and CDR2 YYNGEE. The CDR3 has 15 amino acids. With V trimmed by 0 bases and J by 6 bases, 8 bases remained unmatched. The CDR3 nucleotides read TGTGCCAGCAGCGTAGTAGTAGGGGGCTACGCTGAAGCTTTCTTT. It specifies CASSVVVGGYAEAFF.

CDR3 sequence (DNA): TGTGCCAGCAGTTTAGGAGGAGGACAGGGGGAGTTCTTC. Amino acid sequence: CASSLGGGQGEFF. V is TRBV27 and J is TRBJ2-1, with 10 positions matching TRBD1. This CDR3 comprises 13 residues. Germline CDR1 is MNHEY and CDR2 is SMNVEV (reference sequence). With V trimmed by 2 bases and J by 14 bases, 6 bases remained unmatched.

Only one count was recorded for this clone. This chain joins TRBV11-2 and TRBJ2-2, with 13 bases that match TRBD2. The CDR3 runs to 16 residues. Per the germline V gene, CDR1 is SGHAT and CDR2 is FQNNGV. Trimming at V came to 5 bases and at J to 8 bases, leaving 8 bases not matched to a gene. The CDR3 region has the DNA TGTGCCAGCAGCCCGACTAGCGGGAGGCTTGATGGGGAGCTGTTTTTT. Translation: CASSPTSGRLDGELFF.

The rearrangement links TRBV5-5 to TRBJ1-1; possibly TRBD1 for D (5 bases). The CDR3 length is 14 residues. In germline, CDR1 is SGHKS, CDR2 YYEKEE (reference sequence). V was clipped by 0 bases and J by 6 bases, with 12 bases between them. DNA of the CDR3: TGTGCCAGCAGCTTGGACGCGGGACCGGCTGAAGCTTTCTTT. Its protein is CASSLDAGPAEAFF.

This sequence joins TRBV6-5 and TRBJ2-1, with 12 positions matching TRBD1. The trim removed 7 bases at V and 7 bases at J, leaving 8 bases unmatched. This CDR3 is 15 amino acids long. From germline, CDR1 is MNHEY and CDR2 SVGAGI. In nucleotides, the CDR3 is TGTGCCAGCACCCCACCGGGACAGGGGGCAAATGAGCAGTTCTTC. Translating gives CASTPPGQGANEQFF.

The CDR3 coding sequence is TGCGCCAGCAGCCAGTTGGACAGGGGGCAGAATGAGCAGTTCTTC. Protein sequence: CASSQLDRGQNEQFF. The V call is TRBV4-1, the J call TRBJ2-1; 11 nucleotides match TRBD1. There are 15 residues in the CDR3. Germline CDR1 reads MGHRA; CDR2 reads YSYEKL. V shed 3 bases and J 7 bases; nucleotides not matched to a gene: 5.

The genes are TRBV14 and TRBJ2-5, with 8 bases that match TRBD2. Germline CDR1 is SGHDN and CDR2 is FVKESK. Losses at the gene ends were 2 bases for V and 0 bases for J; bases not matched to a gene: 8. The CDR3 loop spans 17 amino acids. The CDR3 here is CASSQHPTSAYQETQYF. The CDR3 coding sequence is TGTGCCAGCAGCCAACACCCGACTAGCGCCTACCAAGAGACCCAGTACTTC. Drawing the rest from reference TRBV14 and TRBJ2-5, the complete variable domain is EAGVTQFPSHSVIEKGQTVTLRCDPISGHDNLYWYRRVMGKEIKFLLHFVKESKQDESGMPNNRFLAERTGGTYSTLKVQPAELEDSGVYFCASSQHPTSAYQETQYFGPGTRLLVL.

V and J are TRBV4-1 and TRBJ2-7; 7 bases are a match to TRBD2. V lost 3 bases to trimming and J lost 3 bases; unmatched junction nucleotides: 8. The CDR3 is 15 amino acids. Germline V gene sequence: CDR1 MGHRA, CDR2 YSYEKL. This CDR3 reads CASSQGSGQLYEQYF. The CDR3 coding sequence is TGCGCCAGCAGCCAGGGTAGCGGGCAGCTCTACGAGCAGTACTTC.

The genes are TRBV19 and TRBJ2-7, with 7 bases identical to TRBD2. The V and J ends lost 0 bases and 3 bases, in that order; junction bases with no gene match: 8. Germline values: CDR1 LNHDA, CDR2 SQIVND (reference sequence). The CDR3 is 16 amino acids. The CDR3 DNA reads TGTGCCAGTAGTATAGATACGGGGGGACGCCGCTACGAGCAGTACTTC. As protein: CASSIDTGGRRYEQYF.

The V gene is TRBV2, the J gene TRBJ2-1; TRBD1 matches at 8 bases. With V trimmed by 6 bases and J by 0 bases, 7 bases remained unmatched. CDR1 and CDR2 from the germline V gene are SNHLY and FYNNEI. This CDR3 is built from 16 residues. CDR3 DNA sequence: TGTGCCAGCAGAAGGGACAGGTTTTCCTCCTACAATGAGCAGTTCTTC. It encodes CASRRDRFSSYNEQFF.

The rearrangement uses TRBV28 and TRBJ2-3; 9 nucleotides agree with TRBD1. V lost 6 bases and J lost 4; bases outside the gene matches: 2. This CDR3 spans 13 amino acids. Per germline, CDR1 MDHEN and CDR2 SYDVKM. This CDR3 is CASRRQGADTQYF. The CDR3 nucleotides read TGTGCCAGCAGACGACAGGGGGCAGATACGCAGTATTTT.

The chain is built from TRBV29-1 and TRBJ1-3, with D uncertain. The V gene lost 4 bases and the J gene lost 2 bases, with 12 bases spanning the gap. The germline gives CDR1 SQVTM, CDR2 ANQGSEA. CDR3 length: 14 amino acids. The CDR3 is CSVGAGTPGNTIYF. The CDR3 DNA follows: TGCAGCGTTGGGGCAGGCACTCCTGGAAACACCATATATTTT.

The V and J genes are TRBV5-1 and TRBJ1-1; possible D gene TRBD1, 6 bases. The CDR3 is 14 amino acids. Trimming left V 4 bases short and J 0 bases short, with 10 bases between. Germline V gene sequence: CDR1 SGHRS, CDR2 YFSETQ. Here the CDR3 DNA reads TGCGCCAGCAGCGGGGGACAAATGAACACTGAAGCTTTCTTT. The encoded protein is CASSGGQMNTEAFF.

The chain links TRBV29-1 to TRBJ2-5; 7 bases map to TRBD1. The CDR3 extends over 17 amino acids. The V segment lost 0 bases and the J segment 5 bases; nucleotides outside the gene matches: 15. CDR1 is SQVTM, CDR2 ANQGSEA, per germline. The CDR3 DNA sequence: TGCAGCGTTGAAGATCGGGTGGGCAGGGGGTTGCGGGAGACCCAGTACTTC. This sequence encodes CSVEDRVGRGLRETQYF.

The CDR3 here is CASSRRGGQDTEAFF. The DNA for the CDR3 is TGTGCCAGCAGTCGCCGAGGGGGCCAAGACACTGAAGCTTTCTTT. The chain combines TRBV6-6 with TRBJ1-1; 7 bases map to TRBD1. The V gene's germline CDR1 is MNHNY and CDR2 SVGAGI (reference sequence). This CDR3 spans 15 amino acids. The V gene end was trimmed by 5 bases and the J gene end by 3 bases; junction bases not matched to a gene: 9.

This rearrangement joins TRBV2 to TRBJ2-5, with TRBD2 identical over 10 bases. Germline loops: CDR1 SNHLY, CDR2 FYNNEI. This CDR3 is 15 amino acids long. Germline trimming cut 8 bases from V and 5 bases from J; bases unmatched to any gene: 11. The CDR3 sequence: CASSTASGRGETQYF. The CDR3 nucleotides read TGTGCCAGCTCAACCGCTAGCGGGAGAGGCGAGACCCAGTACTTC.

The chain joins TRBV2 to TRBJ1-4, with 10 nucleotides matching TRBD1. CDR1 and CDR2 (germline): SNHLY, FYNNEI. V trimming: 8 bases; J trimming: 6 bases; junction bases outside the gene matches: 6. The CDR3 loop spans 14 amino acids. The CDR3 protein is CASVAGTGDEKLFF. The CDR3, as DNA: TGTGCCAGCGTAGCCGGGACAGGGGATGAAAAACTGTTTTTT.